The rows below give T cell receptor beta chains drawn from one sample of a study of vaccination and CD4 T cells after COVID-19. For these receptors, no antigen is known. TCRdb fed the PCR reads into MiXCR, producing one record per CDR3 protein. The sample has about 5,900 distinct CDR3 sequences, roughly three fifths seen once. Sequenced: CD4+ T cells from blood, cultured in vitro. Receptors originate from a human donor who had recovered from COVID-19. The CDR3 runs from the conserved cysteine through the conserved F or W. Fields, in order: V gene, D gene, J gene, clone size, CDR3 protein, CDR3 DNA. A D gene is named only where the DNA matches it firmly. The size entry is marked missing in some rows and otherwise reads once, few, many or a size class.

v_gene: TRBV20-1
d_gene: .
j_gene: TRBJ1-4
abundance: .
CDR3aa: CSAYTSTNEKLFF
CDR3nt: TGCAGTGCTTACACCTCAACTAATGAAAAACTGTTTTTT

v_gene: TRBV7-9
d_gene: TRBD2
j_gene: TRBJ2-1
abundance: .
CDR3aa: CAGGLAGRSYNEQFF
CDR3nt: TGTGCCGGGGGACTAGCGGGACGCTCCTACAATGAGCAGTTCTTC

v_gene: TRBV27
d_gene: .
j_gene: TRBJ1-6
abundance: few
CDR3aa: CASSFGTLQNSPLHF
CDR3nt: TGTGCCAGCAGTTTCGGGACCCTGCAGAATTCACCCCTCCACTTT

v_gene: TRBV27
d_gene: .
j_gene: TRBJ2-3
abundance: .
CDR3aa: CASSPRMGTDTQYF
CDR3nt: TGTGCCAGCAGTCCCCGGATGGGGACAGATACGCAGTATTTT

v_gene: TRBV20-1
d_gene: TRBD1
j_gene: TRBJ1-2
abundance: .
CDR3aa: CSATSGQGYGYTF
CDR3nt: TGCAGTGCTACTTCCGGACAGGGCTATGGCTACACCTTC

v_gene: TRBV27
d_gene: .
j_gene: TRBJ2-7
abundance: once
CDR3aa: CASSSPNPGRRGIYEQYF
CDR3nt: TGTGCCAGCAGTTCACCGAACCCTGGACGGAGGGGAATCTACGAGCAGTACTTC

v_gene: TRBV27
d_gene: .
j_gene: TRBJ2-5
abundance: few
CDR3aa: CASTDPQETQYF
CDR3nt: TGTGCCAGCACCGACCCCCAAGAGACCCAGTACTTC

v_gene: TRBV28
d_gene: .
j_gene: TRBJ1-2
abundance: .
CDR3aa: CASKPQGYDYGYTF
CDR3nt: TGTGCCAGCAAGCCCCAGGGGTACGACTATGGCTACACCTTC

v_gene: TRBV5-1
d_gene: TRBD2
j_gene: TRBJ2-5
abundance: once
CDR3aa: CASSLDGGTSGRETQYF
CDR3nt: TGCGCCAGCAGCTTGGATGGAGGGACTAGCGGGAGGGAGACCCAGTACTTC

v_gene: TRBV5-4
d_gene: .
j_gene: TRBJ1-6
abundance: few
CDR3aa: CASSFGGRKNSPLHF
CDR3nt: TGTGCCAGCAGCTTTGGGGGTAGAAAGAATTCACCCCTCCACTTT

v_gene: TRBV7-3
d_gene: .
j_gene: TRBJ2-2
abundance: few
CDR3aa: CASNTPGSMNTGELFF
CDR3nt: TGTGCCAGCAATACCCCAGGGTCGATGAACACCGGGGAGCTGTTTTTT

v_gene: TRBV7-8
d_gene: TRBD2
j_gene: TRBJ2-2
abundance: few
CDR3aa: CASSPRLAGATNTGELFF
CDR3nt: TGTGCCAGCAGCCCTCGACTAGCGGGGGCCACGAACACCGGGGAGCTGTTTTTT

v_gene: TRBV27
d_gene: .
j_gene: TRBJ2-7
abundance: .
CDR3aa: CASSLGGFSYEQYF
CDR3nt: TGTGCCAGCAGTTTGGGCGGATTCTCCTACGAGCAGTACTTC

v_gene: TRBV4-3
d_gene: TRBD1
j_gene: TRBJ2-3
abundance: once
CDR3aa: CASSQDTGGRTDTQYF
CDR3nt: TGCGCCAGCAGCCAAGATACAGGGGGGAGGACAGATACGCAGTATTTT

v_gene: TRBV6-1
d_gene: .
j_gene: TRBJ1-3
abundance: .
CDR3aa: CASSELGVVGNTIYF
CDR3nt: TGTGCCAGCAGTGAATTGGGGGTCGTAGGAAACACCATATATTTT

v_gene: TRBV10-3
d_gene: .
j_gene: TRBJ2-4
abundance: .
CDR3aa: CAISESIARAKNIQYF
CDR3nt: TGTGCCATCAGTGAGTCGATAGCCAGGGCCAAAAACATTCAGTACTTC

v_gene: TRBV6-1
d_gene: .
j_gene: TRBJ1-1
abundance: few
CDR3aa: CASLSRQANTEAFF
CDR3nt: TGTGCCAGCCTATCGCGACAGGCGAACACTGAAGCTTTCTTT

v_gene: TRBV11-1
d_gene: .
j_gene: TRBJ2-1
abundance: .
CDR3aa: CASSLVPGDPRFEQFF
CDR3nt: TGTGCCAGCAGCTTAGTTCCGGGAGACCCTCGTTTTGAGCAGTTCTTC

v_gene: TRBV27
d_gene: .
j_gene: TRBJ1-5
abundance: .
CDR3aa: CASTPQGLDKQPQHF
CDR3nt: TGTGCCAGCACCCCCCAGGGGCTGGATAAGCAGCCCCAGCATTTT

v_gene: TRBV11-2
d_gene: TRBD1
j_gene: TRBJ1-1
abundance: .
CDR3aa: CASSTIQGPLNTEAFF
CDR3nt: TGTGCCAGCAGCACTATACAGGGGCCCTTGAACACTGAAGCTTTCTTT

v_gene: TRBV19
d_gene: .
j_gene: TRBJ2-3
abundance: .
CDR3aa: CASSPFPADTQYF
CDR3nt: TGTGCCAGTAGCCCTTTCCCAGCAGATACGCAGTATTTT

v_gene: TRBV11-2
d_gene: .
j_gene: TRBJ1-2
abundance: .
CDR3aa: CASSSTLGYTF
CDR3nt: TGTGCCAGCAGCTCCACTCTGGGCTACACCTTC

v_gene: TRBV20-1
d_gene: TRBD2
j_gene: TRBJ2-5
abundance: .
CDR3aa: CSARGLAGNQETQYF
CDR3nt: TGCAGTGCTAGAGGTCTAGCGGGGAACCAAGAGACCCAGTACTTC

v_gene: TRBV19
d_gene: TRBD1
j_gene: TRBJ1-3
abundance: .
CDR3aa: CASSMGTGSGNTIYF
CDR3nt: TGTGCCAGTAGTATGGGGACAGGGAGCGGAAACACCATATATTTT

v_gene: TRBV6-5
d_gene: .
j_gene: TRBJ1-6
abundance: .
CDR3aa: CASSYSGGQLGSYNSPLHF
CDR3nt: TGTGCCAGCAGTTACTCGGGGGGGCAGTTAGGATCCTATAATTCACCCCTCCACTTT

v_gene: TRBV20-1
d_gene: .
j_gene: TRBJ2-7
abundance: .
CDR3aa: CSARSSPGRLTSYEQYF
CDR3nt: TGCAGTGCTCGTAGCTCTCCGGGACGTCTAACCTCCTACGAGCAGTACTTC

v_gene: TRBV27
d_gene: .
j_gene: TRBJ2-1
abundance: .
CDR3aa: CASSGLRGSYNEQFF
CDR3nt: TGTGCCAGCAGTGGCCTTAGGGGCTCCTACAATGAGCAGTTCTTC

v_gene: TRBV27
d_gene: .
j_gene: TRBJ1-6
abundance: few
CDR3aa: CASSPRAAGSYNSPLHF
CDR3nt: TGTGCCAGCAGTCCCCGGGCGGCGGGCTCCTATAATTCACCCCTCCACTTT

v_gene: TRBV20-1
d_gene: .
j_gene: TRBJ2-2
abundance: .
CDR3aa: CSARAPQGGFTGELFF
CDR3nt: TGCAGTGCTAGAGCACCGCAGGGGGGGTTCACCGGGGAGCTGTTTTTT

v_gene: TRBV20-1
d_gene: .
j_gene: TRBJ2-5
abundance: .
CDR3aa: CSASGPQGETQYF
CDR3nt: TGCAGTGCTAGTGGGCCCCAGGGAGAGACCCAGTACTTC

v_gene: TRBV6-1
d_gene: TRBD1
j_gene: TRBJ1-3
abundance: .
CDR3aa: CASSPPGTGGSKGSGNTIYF
CDR3nt: TGTGCCAGCAGTCCACCAGGGACAGGGGGATCAAAGGGATCTGGAAACACCATATATTTT

v_gene: TRBV2
d_gene: .
j_gene: TRBJ2-2
abundance: .
CDR3aa: CASSERQRGTGELFF
CDR3nt: TGTGCCAGCAGTGAAAGGCAGCGTGGCACCGGGGAGCTGTTTTTT

v_gene: TRBV7-3
d_gene: TRBD1
j_gene: TRBJ1-1
abundance: .
CDR3aa: CASSPQTGSIEAFF
CDR3nt: TGTGCCAGCAGCCCGCAGACAGGGAGCATTGAAGCTTTCTTT

v_gene: TRBV20-1
d_gene: .
j_gene: TRBJ2-2
abundance: .
CDR3aa: CSASPAQRPANTGELFF
CDR3nt: TGCAGTGCTAGCCCCGCTCAGCGCCCAGCGAACACCGGGGAGCTGTTTTTT

v_gene: TRBV6-2/TRBV6-3
d_gene: .
j_gene: TRBJ2-2
abundance: few
CDR3aa: CASSFSGRTGELFF
CDR3nt: TGTGCCAGCAGTTTTTCAGGGCGAACCGGGGAGCTGTTTTTT

v_gene: TRBV18
d_gene: .
j_gene: TRBJ2-7
abundance: .
CDR3aa: CASSPYVGYEQYF
CDR3nt: TGTGCCAGCTCACCATACGTCGGTTACGAGCAGTACTTC

v_gene: TRBV11-3
d_gene: .
j_gene: TRBJ1-2
abundance: .
CDR3aa: CASSSGNYGYTF
CDR3nt: TGTGCCAGCAGCTCAGGAAACTATGGCTACACCTTC

v_gene: TRBV11-3
d_gene: TRBD2
j_gene: TRBJ2-3
abundance: .
CDR3aa: CASSLRTSGYTDTQYF
CDR3nt: TGTGCCAGCAGCTTAAGGACTAGCGGGTACACAGATACGCAGTATTTT

v_gene: TRBV20-1
d_gene: TRBD2
j_gene: TRBJ2-2
abundance: few
CDR3aa: CSARDPRGRGYTGELFF
CDR3nt: TGCAGTGCTAGAGATCCCCGCGGGAGGGGCTACACCGGGGAGCTGTTTTTT

v_gene: TRBV30
d_gene: .
j_gene: TRBJ1-1
abundance: once
CDR3aa: CAWKAGPNTEAFF
CDR3nt: TGTGCCTGGAAAGCGGGCCCGAACACTGAAGCTTTCTTT

v_gene: TRBV7-6
d_gene: .
j_gene: TRBJ1-1
abundance: .
CDR3aa: CASSLVDNTEAFF
CDR3nt: TGTGCCAGCAGCTTAGTCGACAACACTGAAGCTTTCTTT

v_gene: TRBV7-9
d_gene: .
j_gene: TRBJ2-2
abundance: .
CDR3aa: CASSLLSPGNTGELFF
CDR3nt: TGTGCCAGCAGCTTACTGAGCCCCGGGAACACCGGGGAGCTGTTTTTT